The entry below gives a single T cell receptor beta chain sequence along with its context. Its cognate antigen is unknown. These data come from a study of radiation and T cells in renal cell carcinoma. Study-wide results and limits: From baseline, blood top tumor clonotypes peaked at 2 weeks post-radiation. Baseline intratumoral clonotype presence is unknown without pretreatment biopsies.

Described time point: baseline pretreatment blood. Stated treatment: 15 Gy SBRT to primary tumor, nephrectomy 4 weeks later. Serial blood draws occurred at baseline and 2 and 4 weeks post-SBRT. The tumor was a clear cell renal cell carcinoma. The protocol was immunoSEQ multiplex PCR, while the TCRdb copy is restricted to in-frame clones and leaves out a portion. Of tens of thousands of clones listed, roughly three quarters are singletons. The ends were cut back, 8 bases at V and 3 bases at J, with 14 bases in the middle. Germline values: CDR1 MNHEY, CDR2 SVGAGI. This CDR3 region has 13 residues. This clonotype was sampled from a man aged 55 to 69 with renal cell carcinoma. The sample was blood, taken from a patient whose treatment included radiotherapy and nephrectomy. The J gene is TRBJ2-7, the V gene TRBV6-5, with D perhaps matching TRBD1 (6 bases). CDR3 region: CASGWGRGYEQYF. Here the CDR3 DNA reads TGTGCCAGCGGATGGGGCAGGGGCTACGAGCAGTACTTC.